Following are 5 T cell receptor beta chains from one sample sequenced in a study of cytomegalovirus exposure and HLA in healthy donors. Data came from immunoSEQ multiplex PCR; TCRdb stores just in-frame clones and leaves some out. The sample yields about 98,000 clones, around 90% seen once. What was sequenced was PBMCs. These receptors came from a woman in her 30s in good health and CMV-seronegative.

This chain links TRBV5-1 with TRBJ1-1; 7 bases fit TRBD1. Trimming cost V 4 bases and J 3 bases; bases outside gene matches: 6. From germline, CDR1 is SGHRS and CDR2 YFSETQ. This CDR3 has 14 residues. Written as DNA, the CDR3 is TGCGCCAGCAGCCTGACAGGGAGCCACACTGAAGCTTTCTTT. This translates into CASSLTGSHTEAFF.

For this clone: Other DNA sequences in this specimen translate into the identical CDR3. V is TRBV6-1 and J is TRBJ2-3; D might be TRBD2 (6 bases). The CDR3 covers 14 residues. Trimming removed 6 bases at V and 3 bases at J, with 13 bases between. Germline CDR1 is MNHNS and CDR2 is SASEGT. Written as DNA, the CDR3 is TGTGCCAGCAGCGGGGGTGGAAGTACAGATACGCAGTATTTT. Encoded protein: CASSGGGSTDTQYF.

The chain's CDR3 is CASSPRIGMGGRGNEQFF. CDR3 nucleotide sequence: TGTGCCAGCAGCCCCCGGATAGGAATGGGAGGGAGGGGCAATGAGCAGTTCTTC. V usage is TRBV13 and J usage is TRBJ2-1, with 7 bases identical to TRBD2. Trimming took 5 bases from V and 6 from J; bases not matched to a gene: 19. This CDR3 comprises 18 residues. In germline, CDR1 is PRHDT, CDR2 FYEKMQ (reference sequence).

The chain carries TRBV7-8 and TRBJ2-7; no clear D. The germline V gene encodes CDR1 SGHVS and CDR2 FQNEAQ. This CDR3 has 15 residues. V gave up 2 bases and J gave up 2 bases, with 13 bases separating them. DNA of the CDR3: TGTGCCAGCAGCTTATATAGGTTCAGGACCTACGAGCAGTACTTC. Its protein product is CASSLYRFRTYEQYF. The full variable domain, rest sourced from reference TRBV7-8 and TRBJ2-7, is GAGVSQSPRYKVAKRGQDVALRCDPISGHVSLFWYQQALGQGPEFLTYFQNEAQLDKSGLPSDRFFAERPEGSVSTLKIQRTQQEDSAVYLCASSLYRFRTYEQYFGPGTRLTVT.

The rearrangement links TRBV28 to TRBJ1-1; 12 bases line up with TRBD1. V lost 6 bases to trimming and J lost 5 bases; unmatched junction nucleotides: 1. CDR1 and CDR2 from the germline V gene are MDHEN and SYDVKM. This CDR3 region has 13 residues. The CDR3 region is CASRGQGATEAFF. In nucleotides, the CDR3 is TGTGCCAGCAGGGGACAGGGGGCGACTGAAGCTTTCTTT.